The entry below describes one TCR beta chain. In Seattle, patients joined the study during active infection and were tracked longitudinally. The sample comes from a study of blood T cell repertoires in COVID-19. There are 15 residues in the CDR3. The V end lost 6 bases, the J end lost 3 bases, and 18 bases lay between the germline ends. Per the germline V gene, CDR1 is MRHNA and CDR2 is SNTAGT. Authors' data handling: Amplification of reference gene primers was used by the study to estimate nucleated cell counts. Using immunoSEQ multiplex PCR, the repertoire was profiled, and TCRdb retains in-frame clones only, with some absent. Clone size and the V and J calls come from that table; the DNA yielded D and trimming. The sample carries around 280,000 clones, around nine tenths recorded once.

This TCR came from a woman aged 25 to 39 with COVID-19, enrolled during active disease. The chain employs TRBV6-4 and TRBJ2-7; D possibly corresponds to TRBD2 (6 bases). Sequencing was carried out using peripheral blood. DNA of the CDR3: TGTGCCAGCAGCGCGGGGCAGGACATCTACTACGAGCAGTACTTC. Protein sequence: CASSAGQDIYYEQYF.